This is a list of T cell receptor beta chains from one sample in a study of blood T cell repertoires in COVID-19. Using immunoSEQ multiplex PCR, the repertoire was profiled, and TCRdb retains in-frame clones only, with some absent. The repertoire includes roughly 230,000 clones, approximately 86% of them detected once, and 5.5% sits in the top ten. The sequencing sample was made of peripheral blood. These TCRs come from a human donor in a cohort sampled during active COVID-19. The CDR3 runs from the conserved cysteine through the conserved F or W. A D gene is named only where the DNA matches it firmly. Rows give clone size only sometimes, using once, few, many, or a class for an expanded clone.

TRBV5-1	NA	TRBJ2-1	NA	CASSLAGRYNEQFF	TGCGCCAGCAGCTTGGCAGGGCGGTACAATGAGCAGTTCTTC
TRBV11-2	NA	TRBJ2-7	NA	CASSLDGGGSSYEQYF	TGTGCCAGCAGCTTAGATGGAGGCGGAAGCTCCTACGAGCAGTACTTC
TRBV9	NA	TRBJ1-1	NA	CASSVGMGVGGERNTEAFF	TGTGCCAGCAGCGTAGGTATGGGGGTAGGAGGGGAGAGGAACACTGAAGCTTTCTTT
TRBV11-2	NA	TRBJ1-2	NA	CASSYSGYGYTF	TGTGCCAGCAGTTATTCAGGATATGGCTACACCTTC
TRBV19	NA	TRBJ2-7	TRBD1	CASGDRGASSYEQYF	TGTGCCAGTGGTGACAGGGGGGCTTCCTCCTACGAGCAGTACTTC
TRBV2	NA	TRBJ1-5	NA	CASRAGTPLGNQPQHF	TGTGCCAGCAGAGCCGGGACACCTCTCGGCAATCAGCCCCAGCATTTT
TRBV24-1	NA	TRBJ1-5	NA	CATSDYRDQPQHF	TGTGCCACCAGTGATTACAGGGACCAGCCCCAGCATTTT
TRBV3-1/TRBV3-2	NA	TRBJ1-1	NA	CASAYTGLGEAFF	TGTGCCAGTGCATATACGGGTCTGGGTGAAGCTTTCTTT
TRBV19	NA	TRBJ2-5	NA	CASSIGGISEETQYF	TGTGCCAGTAGTATTGGGGGCATATCGGAAGAGACCCAGTACTTC
TRBV9	once	TRBJ1-3	NA	CASGASGNTIYF	TGTGCCAGCGGGGCCTCTGGAAACACCATATATTTT
TRBV27	NA	TRBJ1-5	NA	CASSLYGGGVQPQHF	TGTGCCAGCAGTTTATATGGCGGGGGGGTGCAGCCCCAGCATTTT
TRBV5-4	NA	TRBJ2-1	TRBD1	CASTQTGTGFNEQFF	TGTGCCAGCACCCAAACCGGGACAGGGTTCAATGAGCAGTTCTTC
TRBV12-3/TRBV12-4	NA	TRBJ2-1	NA	CASSFGGDEQFF	TGTGCCAGCAGTTTCGGCGGGGATGAGCAGTTCTTC
TRBV5-1	NA	TRBJ2-7	NA	CASSLALSDSEQYF	TGCGCCAGCAGCTTGGCCTTGTCAGACAGCGAGCAGTACTTC
TRBV27	NA	TRBJ1-5	NA	CASSFRRGRGNQPQHF	TGTGCCAGCAGTTTTCGCAGGGGAAGAGGCAATCAGCCCCAGCATTTT
TRBV29-1	NA	TRBJ1-1	NA	CSVIDSPKGVNTEAFF	TGCAGCGTGATCGACAGCCCAAAGGGGGTAAACACTGAAGCTTTCTTT
TRBV5-4	NA	TRBJ2-5	TRBD2	CASSLGGGGLAGETQYF	TGTGCCAGCAGCTTGGGTGGGGGGGGCCTAGCGGGCGAGACCCAGTACTTC
TRBV29-1	once	TRBJ2-1	TRBD2	CSVTGLAGGNEQFF	TGCAGCGTTACGGGACTAGCGGGAGGTAATGAGCAGTTCTTC
TRBV2	NA	TRBJ2-3	NA	CASNIQGYTDTQYF	TGTGCCAGCAACATACAGGGTTATACAGATACGCAGTATTTT
TRBV10-3	few	TRBJ2-7	NA	CAIQGAYEQYF	TGTGCCATTCAGGGCGCCTACGAGCAGTACTTC
TRBV5-1	NA	TRBJ2-3	TRBD1	CASSSYLRTGGTDTQYF	TGCGCCAGCAGCTCGTATCTCCGGACAGGGGGCACAGATACGCAGTATTTT
TRBV24-1	NA	TRBJ2-1	NA	CATSVEGFPNEQFF	TGTGCCACCAGTGTAGAGGGATTTCCCAATGAGCAGTTCTTC
TRBV7-9	few	TRBJ1-1	NA	CASSLFSEAFF	TGTGCCAGCAGCTTATTCTCTGAAGCTTTCTTT
TRBV12-5	NA	TRBJ1-1	NA	CASGLDIMAFF	TGTGCTAGTGGTCTGGATATAATGGCTTTCTTT
TRBV11-2	NA	TRBJ2-3	TRBD1	CASSYGTGGAYDQTDTQYF	TGTGCCAGCAGCTACGGGACAGGGGGCGCGTATGATCAAACAGATACGCAGTATTTT
TRBV4-1	NA	TRBJ2-7	TRBD1	CASSQDRGQGYEQYF	TGCGCCAGCAGCCAAGATAGGGGACAGGGCTACGAGCAGTACTTC
TRBV7-7	NA	TRBJ2-1	TRBD2	CASSSSGGSNEQFF	TGTGCTAGCAGCAGTAGCGGGGGAAGCAATGAGCAGTTCTTC
TRBV15	once	TRBJ1-3	NA	CATSRDRRAGNTIYF	TGTGCCACCAGCAGAGATAGGAGGGCTGGAAACACCATATATTTT
TRBV18	NA	TRBJ2-1	NA	CASSPENEQFF	TGTGCCAGCTCACCAGAGAATGAGCAGTTCTTC
TRBV7-9	NA	TRBJ1-2	TRBD1	CASSSTGNGYTF	TGTGCCAGCAGCTCGACAGGGAATGGCTACACCTTC
TRBV5-1	NA	TRBJ1-6	TRBD1	CASSLGTVESPLHF	TGCGCCAGCAGCTTAGGGACAGTTGAATCACCCCTCCACTTT
TRBV11-2	NA	TRBJ2-3	NA	CASSLDPGDTQYF	TGTGCCAGCAGCTTAGATCCCGGAGATACGCAGTATTTT